These 31 T cell receptor beta chains were sequenced from one sample in a study of control samples from healthy donors and cancer patients. Generated by immunoSEQ multiplex PCR, the TCRdb table keeps only in-frame clones and is missing some. This sample has about 170,000 clones; just under 95% occur once, and the top ten carry over 3.5%. The sequenced material came from blood. Receptors originate from a woman aged 60-75 years in good health.

The chain combines TRBV7-9 with TRBJ2-7, with D unresolved. Germline values: CDR1 SEHNR, CDR2 FQNEAQ (reference sequence). The CDR3 sequence is 14 residues long. Trimming pared 5 bases from V and 3 bases from J, leaving 14 bases between. The CDR3 protein is CASSTQDTDYEQYF. The CDR3 DNA is TGTGCCAGCAGCACCCAAGACACCGACTACGAGCAGTACTTC.

This clone was detected once. V usage is TRBV5-1 and J usage is TRBJ2-3; TRBD1 is a possible D gene (5 bases). From germline, CDR1 is SGHRS and CDR2 YFSETQ. The CDR3 runs to 15 residues. Trimming stripped 0 bases from V and 4 bases from J, with 12 bases between. CDR3: CASSLDGQGADTQYF. The CDR3, as DNA: TGCGCCAGCAGCTTGGATGGTCAGGGCGCAGATACGCAGTATTTT.

This rearrangement joins TRBV5-1 to TRBJ1-1, with D hard to call. The CDR3 contains 14 residues. V lost 0 bases and J 2 bases, leaving 8 bases between the germline ends. The germline CDR1 and CDR2 sequences are SGHRS and YFSETQ. CDR3 in DNA: TGCGCCAGCAGCTTGGGTGCAGCAAACACTGAAGCTTTCTTT. Residues: CASSLGAANTEAFF.

CDR3 nucleotides: TGTGCCAGCAGCTTGTTGCCGGGACATCCTAGCACAGATACGCAGTATTTT. Amino acids: CASSLLPGHPSTDTQYF. V and J are TRBV5-6 and TRBJ2-3; D may be TRBD1 (6 bases). Trimming took off 1 base at V and 0 bases at J, with 15 bases between the two ends. The CDR3 spans 17 residues. CDR1 is SGHDT and CDR2 is YYEEEE in the germline V gene.

The J gene is TRBJ1-6, the V gene TRBV30; D remains ambiguous. The V end lost 0 bases, the J end lost 6 bases, and 12 bases lay between the germline ends. Germline V gives CDR1 GTSNPN, CDR2 SVGIG (reference sequence). This CDR3 has 15 amino acids. This CDR3 reads CAWSVGSPVNSPLHF. The CDR3 DNA reads as TGTGCCTGGAGTGTAGGTTCACCGGTTAATTCACCCCTCCACTTT.

The rearrangement links TRBV7-9 to TRBJ2-3; 7 nucleotides match TRBD2. This CDR3 contains 15 residues. The V segment lost 5 bases and the J segment 1 base; nucleotides outside the gene matches: 6. Germline CDR1 reads SEHNR; CDR2 reads FQNEAQ (reference sequence). Here the CDR3 DNA reads TGTGCCAGCAGCCTCCTACGGGGGGGCACAGATACGCAGTATTTT. Its protein product is CASSLLRGGTDTQYF.

This chain uses TRBV30 with TRBJ2-3; D could derive from TRBD1 or TRBD2 (5 bases each). Germline assignment: CDR1 GTSNPN and CDR2 SVGIG (reference sequence). CDR3 size: 15 residues. The V gene lost 1 base and the J gene lost 2 bases, with 13 bases spanning the gap. The CDR3 loop reads CAWSALAGTTDTQYF. The CDR3 DNA is TGTGCCTGGAGTGCCTTAGCCGGGACCACAGATACGCAGTATTTT.

The chain combines TRBV10-3 with TRBJ1-6, with no clear D. The V gene's germline CDR1 is ENHRY and CDR2 SYGVKD. The CDR3 is 12 residues long. The V gene lost 10 bases and the J gene lost 6 bases, with 10 bases spanning the gap. The CDR3 is CATQSSNSPLHF. The CDR3 DNA reads TGTGCCACCCAAAGTAGTAATTCACCCCTCCACTTT.

This clone turned up a few times. The chain joins TRBV19 to TRBJ1-1; TRBD1 might be the D (6 bases). V lost 4 bases and J 0 bases, leaving 12 bases between the germline ends. This CDR3 is 15 amino acids long. In germline, CDR1 is LNHDA, CDR2 SQIVND (reference sequence). For the CDR3, the DNA is TGTGCCAGTAGTACGGACAGTTGGCTGAACACTGAAGCTTTCTTT. Its protein product is CASSTDSWLNTEAFF.

This clone was observed once. This sequence joins TRBV6-5 and TRBJ2-7; 8 positions match TRBD1. The CDR3 covers 15 residues. V trimming: 6 bases; J trimming: 2 bases; junction bases outside the gene matches: 9. The germline gives CDR1 MNHEY, CDR2 SVGAGI. CDR3 amino acids: CASRADDRGPYEQYF. Here the CDR3 DNA reads TGTGCCAGCAGGGCCGACGACAGGGGTCCCTACGAGCAGTACTTC.

This clone showed up just a few times. The chain employs TRBV2 and TRBJ2-3; D perhaps matches TRBD2 (6 bases). Germline V lookup: CDR1 SNHLY, CDR2 FYNNEI. The CDR3 runs to 15 residues. The ends were cut back, 7 bases at V and 0 bases at J, with 14 bases in the middle. The CDR3 DNA sequence: TGTGCCAGCAACTATGGCGGGGCTAGCACAGATACGCAGTATTTT. Residues: CASNYGGASTDTQYF.

V and J are TRBV6-6 and TRBJ1-1; 7 positions match TRBD1. The length of the CDR3 is 12 residues. The J segment lost 4 bases and the V segment lost 5 bases, leaving 1 base of the junction unmatched. In germline, CDR1 is MNHNY, CDR2 SVGAGI (reference sequence). DNA for the CDR3: TGTGCCAGCAGTCGGGACAGCACTGAAGCTTTCTTT. Its protein product is CASSRDSTEAFF.

The chain links TRBV7-9 to TRBJ1-2; D remains ambiguous. The V end lost 2 bases, the J end lost 2 bases, and 6 bases lay between the germline ends. Germline V gives CDR1 SEHNR, CDR2 FQNEAQ (reference sequence). The CDR3 totals 13 residues. CDR3: CASSLRENYGYTF. The CDR3 DNA reads as TGTGCCAGCAGCTTAAGGGAGAACTATGGCTACACCTTC.

J is TRBJ1-6 and V is TRBV4-2, with unresolved D. CDR3 length: 17 amino acids. Trimming shortened V by 1 base and J by 0 bases, and 10 bases separated the two germline ends. The germline V gene encodes CDR1 LGHNA and CDR2 YNFKEQ. CDR3 nucleotide sequence: TGTGCCAGCAGCCAAGCACGGCAAAGCTCCTATAATTCACCCCTCCACTTT. Amino acid sequence: CASSQARQSSYNSPLHF.

Written as DNA, the CDR3 is TGTGCCAGCAGTTTCAGGGGGCGCACAGATACGCAGTATTTT. Translating gives CASSFRGRTDTQYF. The rearrangement joins TRBV2 to TRBJ2-3; TRBD1 aligns across 8 bases. CDR1 and CDR2 (germline): SNHLY, FYNNEI. The CDR3 runs to 14 residues. V gave up 5 bases and J gave up 1 base; unmatched junction bases: 2.

The V call is TRBV5-6, the J call TRBJ2-2, with 8 bases lining up with TRBD1. CDR1 SGHDT and CDR2 YYEEEE come from the germline V gene. With 3 bases clipped from V and 3 bases from J, the junction kept 4 bases outside the gene matches. The CDR3 is 15 amino acids. The CDR3 DNA sequence: TGTGCCAGCAGCTCGGTGACAGGGGACACCGGGGAGCTGTTTTTT. It codes for CASSSVTGDTGELFF.

This clone was observed a single time. This chain uses TRBV6-6 with TRBJ1-2, with 8 nucleotides matching TRBD1. V lost 10 bases, J lost 2 bases, and 6 bases stayed unmatched. There are 13 residues in the CDR3. Germline-derived CDR1 and CDR2 are MNHNY and SVGAGI (reference sequence). The CDR3 loop is CATTGARNYGYTF. The CDR3 DNA sequence: TGTGCCACGACAGGGGCCAGAAACTATGGCTACACCTTC.

The chain links TRBV20-1 to TRBJ1-6, with a tentative D call TRBD1 (5 bases). Germline values: CDR1 DFQATT, CDR2 SNEGSKA (reference sequence). The CDR3 is 16 residues long. Trimming took off 3 bases at V and 3 bases at J, with 15 bases between the two ends. CDR3 DNA: TGCAGTGCTAGTCAGCAGGGACTCAACTATAATTCACCCCTCCACTTT. Translation gives CSASQQGLNYNSPLHF.

The chain couples TRBV27 to TRBJ2-2; a weak D match, TRBD2 (5 bases). V was pared by 7 bases and J by 3 bases, with 12 bases between. The CDR3 has 14 amino acids. Germline loops: CDR1 MNHEY, CDR2 SMNVEV (reference sequence). The CDR3 spells CASKRTRDTGELFF. The CDR3 nucleotides are TGTGCCAGCAAGCGGACCCGCGACACCGGGGAGCTGTTTTTT.

The chain carries TRBV18 and TRBJ2-5; D might be TRBD1 (5 bases). Per germline, CDR1 KGHSH and CDR2 LQKENI. Trimming shortened V by 2 bases and J by 3 bases, and 10 bases separated the two germline ends. The CDR3 extends over 14 amino acids. CDR3 in amino acids: CASSPWQGKETQYF. CDR3 nucleotides: TGTGCCAGCTCACCATGGCAGGGTAAAGAGACCCAGTACTTC.

The chain joins TRBV7-7 to TRBJ2-5; TRBD1 agrees at 8 bases. The CDR3 is 16 amino acids. After removal of 5 bases from V and 1 base from J, the junction contained 9 bases not matched to a gene. Per the germline V gene, CDR1 is SSHAT and CDR2 is FNYEAQ (reference sequence). The DNA for the CDR3 is TGTGCCAGCAGCCATTCGAGGACAGGGCGCCAAGAGACCCAGTACTTC. This encodes CASSHSRTGRQETQYF.

The gene calls are TRBV18 and TRBJ1-5; 7 bases line up with TRBD1. The ends lost 6 bases at V and 2 bases at J; junction bases unmatched: 7. CDR1 is KGHSH, CDR2 LQKENI, per germline. The CDR3 has 15 amino acids. The CDR3 loop is CASSQRQGGNQPQHF. The CDR3 bases are TGTGCCAGCTCCCAAAGACAGGGAGGCAATCAGCCCCAGCATTTT. Supplemented by reference TRBV18 and TRBJ1-5, the full variable domain reads NAGVMQNPRHLVRRRGQEARLRCSPMKGHSHVYWYRQLPEEGLKFMVYLQKENIIDESGMPKERFSAEFPKEGPSILRIQQVVRGDSAAYFCASSQRQGGNQPQHFGDGTRLSIL.

This sequence joins TRBV11-2 and TRBJ1-3, with a possible D match to TRBD1 (6 bases). The CDR3 runs 15 residues. V lost 4 bases and J 2 bases, leaving 12 bases between the germline ends. From germline, CDR1 is SGHAT and CDR2 FQNNGV. This chain's CDR3 is CASSSTGIAGNTIYF. Written as DNA, the CDR3 is TGTGCCAGCAGCTCAACAGGGATCGCTGGAAACACCATATATTTT.

The chain employs TRBV12-3 or TRBV12-4 and TRBJ1-6, with D perhaps matching TRBD1 (5 bases). Deletions cut 4 bases from V and 10 bases from J, with 11 bases between. The CDR3 totals 13 residues. This CDR3 is CASSYEGSSPLHF. For the CDR3, the DNA is TGTGCCAGCAGTTACGAGGGGAGCTCACCCCTCCACTTT.

This clone was seen just once. The V gene is TRBV4-3, the J gene TRBJ1-1; 11 bases match TRBD1. CDR1 LGHNA and CDR2 YSLEER come from the germline V gene. The CDR3 extends over 18 amino acids. The J segment lost 1 base and the V segment lost 3 bases, leaving 10 bases of the junction unmatched. The CDR3, as DNA: TGCGCCAGCAGCCAGGGGCGGACAGGGGGCGCGGGGAACACTGAAGCTTTCTTT. It encodes CASSQGRTGGAGNTEAFF.

The chain carries TRBV6-5 and TRBJ1-1, with 10 bases matching TRBD1. The CDR3 length is 15 residues. The junction had 6 bases not matched to a gene; V was cut back by 2 bases and J by 6 bases. Germline lookup yields CDR1 MNHEY and CDR2 SVGAGI. CDR3 residues: CASSYGTGEGAEAFF. The CDR3 nucleotides read TGTGCCAGCAGTTACGGGACAGGGGAGGGGGCTGAAGCTTTCTTT.

CDR3 amino acids: CASSPSRGGEKLFF. The CDR3, as DNA: TGTGCCAGCTCACCATCAAGGGGTGGGGAAAAACTGTTTTTT. V gene TRBV18 combines with J gene TRBJ1-4, with D maybe TRBD1 (5 bases). The CDR3 sequence is 14 residues long. Trimming stripped 2 bases from V and 8 bases from J, with 12 bases between. CDR1 and CDR2 from the germline V gene are KGHSH and LQKENI.

This clone was recorded only once. This chain links TRBV7-8 with TRBJ1-1; D may be TRBD1 (5 bases). Per germline, CDR1 SGHVS and CDR2 FQNEAQ. V was pared by 3 bases and J by 0 bases, with 8 bases between. The CDR3 runs 14 residues. The CDR3 loop is CASSFDRLNTEAFF. CDR3 DNA sequence: TGTGCCAGCAGCTTCGACAGACTGAACACTGAAGCTTTCTTT.

The V and J genes are TRBV3-1 (or the pseudogene TRBV3-2) and TRBJ2-1; 7 nucleotides line up with TRBD1. Trimming took 1 base from V and 5 from J; bases not matched to a gene: 5. CDR1 is LGHDT and CDR2 is YNNKEL in the germline V gene (reference sequence). There are 15 residues in the CDR3. Written as DNA, the CDR3 is TGTGCCAGCAGCCAAGTAACAGGGGCGAACAATGAGCAGTTCTTC. Amino acids: CASSQVTGANNEQFF.

The rearrangement links TRBV4-1 to TRBJ1-1, with unresolved D. V was clipped by 1 base and J by 0 bases, with 6 bases between them. This CDR3 region has 14 residues. The germline CDR1 and CDR2 sequences are MGHRA and YSYEKL. CDR3 in DNA: TGCGCCAGCAGCCAAGCACAGCTGAACACTGAAGCTTTCTTT. It codes for CASSQAQLNTEAFF.

V gene TRBV3-1 (or the pseudogene TRBV3-2) combines with J gene TRBJ1-6; D unclear. This CDR3 is built from 19 residues. The V gene's germline CDR1 is LGHDT and CDR2 YNNKEL (reference sequence). Trimming removed 0 bases from V and 7 bases from J, with 22 bases in between. The CDR3 DNA reads as TGTGCCAGCAGCCAAGATTGGTTCAGGCTGGGCACCTTAAATTCACCCCTCCACTTT. Protein sequence: CASSQDWFRLGTLNSPLHF.